The rows below give T cell receptor beta chains drawn from one sample of a study of T cells after yellow fever vaccination. TCRdb redid the calling of the 5' RACE reads with MiXCR, one entry per CDR3 protein. The table lists about 300,000 distinct CDR3 sequences, 6.8% of them singletons. Material: PBMCs, obtained approximately 40 days after the first yellow fever vaccination. The receptors were gathered from a man aged 18 to 35 who received the YFV17D yellow fever vaccine. The CDR3 runs from the conserved cysteine through the conserved F or W. A D gene is named only where the DNA matches it firmly. Some rows have no size entry. The others give once, few or many, or a class for an expanded clone.

v_gene	abundance	j_gene	d_gene	CDR3nt	CDR3aa
TRBV2	NA	TRBJ2-4	NA	TGTGCCAGCACCGCAGAAGCCAGTCAGAGAGCCAAAAACATTCAGTACTTC	CASTAEASQRAKNIQYF
TRBV4-1	few	TRBJ2-7	NA	TGCGCCAGCAGCCAAGATCGAGCATTTACCTACGAGCAGTACTTC	CASSQDRAFTYEQYF
TRBV6-1	NA	TRBJ1-3	NA	TGTGCCAGCAGTGAAGAGGATTCGGGAAACACCATATATTTT	CASSEEDSGNTIYF
TRBV9	few	TRBJ2-7	NA	TGTGCCAGCAGCGTAGGGCAAGGGCCCTACGAGCAGTACTTC	CASSVGQGPYEQYF
TRBV10-2	NA	TRBJ2-5	NA	TGCGCCAGCAGTGATTGGACAAGGTTGTCCCCTCAAGAGACCCAGTACTTC	CASSDWTRLSPQETQYF
TRBV5-1	few	TRBJ1-1	NA	TGCGCCAGCACGGGGCACGGGATTGGGGACACTGAAGCTTTCTTT	CASTGHGIGDTEAFF
TRBV6-4	many	TRBJ2-3	TRBD2	TGTGCCAGCAGTGACACTAGCGGGGGGGCAGATACGCAGTATTTT	CASSDTSGGADTQYF
TRBV6-5	few	TRBJ1-2	NA	TGTGCCAGCAGTTACCTAAGGCAGGGATATGGCTACACCTTC	CASSYLRQGYGYTF
TRBV12-3/TRBV12-4	many	TRBJ1-3	NA	TGTGCCAGCCGTGAGGGGTTCTCTGGAAACACCATATATTTT	CASREGFSGNTIYF
TRBV5-4	many	TRBJ2-5	NA	TGTGCCAGCAGCTTCGAATGGGCCCAAGAGACCCAGTACTTC	CASSFEWAQETQYF
TRBV7-2	few	TRBJ1-2	NA	TGTGCCAGCAGCTTAGTGGTTGGCTACACCTTC	CASSLVVGYTF
TRBV29-1	NA	TRBJ2-7	TRBD1	TGCAGCGTTGAATACCCCGGGACAGGGATTTACGAGCAGTACTTC	CSVEYPGTGIYEQYF
TRBV12-3/TRBV12-4	NA	TRBJ1-4	TRBD1	TGTGCCAGCAGCCCGCGACAGGGTACTGAAAAACTGTTTTTT	CASSPRQGTEKLFF
TRBV19	few	TRBJ2-1	NA	TGTGCCAGTAGCGGACAGACTTTTATAGGGAATGAGCAGTTCTTC	CASSGQTFIGNEQFF
TRBV7-2	many	TRBJ2-5	TRBD1	TGTGCCAGCAGCATGACAGGGGGTTCGGAGACCCAGTACTTC	CASSMTGGSETQYF
TRBV5-1	NA	TRBJ2-1	NA	TGCGCCAGCAGCTCGTCGGACAGCTCTCTATACAATGAGCAGTTCTTC	CASSSSDSSLYNEQFF
TRBV7-3	NA	TRBJ2-3	NA	TGTGCCAGCAGCTTAAATCCGGGCACAGATACGCAGTATTTT	CASSLNPGTDTQYF
TRBV29-1	NA	TRBJ1-1	NA	TGCAGCGTGCGTTGGGGGTCGTACACTGAAGCTTTCTTT	CSVRWGSYTEAFF
TRBV7-9	NA	TRBJ1-1	NA	TGTGCCAGCAGCAAGCCCCGCCAGGGAGCAACTGAAGCTTTCTTT	CASSKPRQGATEAFF
TRBV30	NA	TRBJ2-7	TRBD1	TGTGCCTGGGACAGGGGAGACTACGAGCTGTACTTC	CAWDRGDYELYF
TRBV11-2	few	TRBJ2-1	NA	TGTGCCAGCAGCTTTCCCCACAATGAGCAGTTCTTC	CASSFPHNEQFF
TRBV12-5	NA	TRBJ2-5	TRBD1	TGTGCTAGTGGTTGGACAGGAGCTCCAGAGACCCAGTACTTC	CASGWTGAPETQYF
TRBV2	many	TRBJ1-1	NA	TGTGCCAGCAGTGTCCTGGGAGAAGCTTTCTTT	CASSVLGEAFF
TRBV7-9	few	TRBJ2-7	NA	TGTGCCAGCAGCTTAGAGGACAGCTCCTACGAGCAGTACTTC	CASSLEDSSYEQYF
TRBV5-1	many	TRBJ2-7	NA	TGCGCCAGCAGCTTGGGCGCCTACGAGCAGTACTTC	CASSLGAYEQYF
TRBV2	many	TRBJ1-5	NA	TGTGCCAGCAGCATGGGGGTGGGGGTCCAGCCCCAGCATTTT	CASSMGVGVQPQHF
TRBV5-1	few	TRBJ2-5	TRBD2	TGCGCCAGCAGCCTGAGGACTAGCGTCCAAGAGACCCAGTACTTC	CASSLRTSVQETQYF
TRBV2	NA	TRBJ1-5	TRBD1	TGTGCCAGCAGTGAAGGACAGGGCGGTCAGCCCCAGCATTTT	CASSEGQGGQPQHF
TRBV12-3/TRBV12-4	few	TRBJ1-2	TRBD1	TGTGCCAGCACCCCCGACAGGGGAGGAGGTGGTGATGGCTACACCTTC	CASTPDRGGGGDGYTF
TRBV9	NA	TRBJ2-7	NA	TGTGCCAGCAGCCTCTCAAGTTCTGGGCCCGGTGTCTACGAGCAGTACTTC	CASSLSSSGPGVYEQYF
TRBV29-1	NA	TRBJ1-4	TRBD1	TGCAGCGTTAACAGGGGGTGGGATGAAAAACTGTTTTTT	CSVNRGWDEKLFF
TRBV11-2	few	TRBJ2-1	NA	TGTGCCAGCAGCCGGCAGGGTCTCGGTGGGTATGAGCAGTTCTTC	CASSRQGLGGYEQFF
TRBV7-2	NA	TRBJ1-1	NA	TGTGCCAGCAGCTCGAGGACGCAGAACACTGAAGCTTTCTTT	CASSSRTQNTEAFF
TRBV20-1	few	TRBJ2-1	TRBD1	TGCAGTCCAAGACAGGGCGTTTTGGGCTACAATGAGCAGTTCTTC	CSPRQGVLGYNEQFF
TRBV7-2	many	TRBJ1-1	NA	TGTGCCAGCAGCTTAATGGGCCGGAACACTGAAGCTTTCTTT	CASSLMGRNTEAFF
TRBV9	NA	TRBJ1-5	NA	TGTGCCAGCAGCGTAGCTGGCGATCAGCCCCAGCATTTT	CASSVAGDQPQHF
TRBV29-1	few	TRBJ1-5	TRBD1	TGCAGCGTAGTGACAGGGGGCATCAATCAGCCCCAGCATTTT	CSVVTGGINQPQHF
TRBV6-5	few	TRBJ1-3	NA	TGTGCCAGCAGTTTCCAGGGGTTTGGAAACACCATATATTTT	CASSFQGFGNTIYF
TRBV6-1	NA	TRBJ2-1	TRBD2	TGTGCCAGCAGTAATAGCGGGGTCGATTACAATGAGCAGTTCTTC	CASSNSGVDYNEQFF
TRBV5-6	NA	TRBJ2-1	TRBD2	TGTGCCAGCAGCTTTATTAGCGGGGCCCTCGAGCAGTTCTTC	CASSFISGALEQFF
TRBV7-2	many	TRBJ2-3	NA	TGTGCCAGCAGCTTCTCAGGGCCAGATACGCAGTATTTT	CASSFSGPDTQYF
TRBV2	NA	TRBJ2-5	NA	TGTGCCAGCAGTGCCCGTCCCTTGCCAGAGACCCAGTACTTC	CASSARPLPETQYF
TRBV20-1	NA	TRBJ2-1	TRBD2	TGCAGTGCTGAGGGACTAGCGGGCGTCAATGAGCAGTTCTTC	CSAEGLAGVNEQFF
TRBV19	few	TRBJ2-1	NA	TGTGCCAGTAGGCCCGGGACCGAGGATGAGCAGTTCTTC	CASRPGTEDEQFF
TRBV5-1	few	TRBJ2-1	NA	TGCGCCACCGAGAGGACAGGCAGGGGGGATGGTGAGCAGTTCTTC	CATERTGRGDGEQFF
TRBV2	few	TRBJ1-3	NA	TGTGCCAGCAGTATAAGACAGGCCCTGGGAAACACCATATATTTT	CASSIRQALGNTIYF
TRBV20-1	many	TRBJ1-5	NA	TGCAGTGCTAGAGCCGGGGATCAGCCCCAGCATTTT	CSARAGDQPQHF
TRBV7-9	NA	TRBJ1-3	NA	TGTGCCAGCAGCCCCCGGTTCGGCTCTGGAAACACCATATATTTT	CASSPRFGSGNTIYF
TRBV6-1	few	TRBJ2-1	TRBD2	TGTGCCAGCAGTCCGGGACTACTGTCTGACAATGAGCAGTTCTTC	CASSPGLLSDNEQFF
TRBV14	many	TRBJ1-2	NA	TGTGCCAGCAGCCAAGGGGGCAACTATGGCTACACCTTC	CASSQGGNYGYTF
TRBV20-1	NA	TRBJ2-2	TRBD2	TGCAGTGCTAGATCCGGGACTAGCGGGAACACCGGGGAGCTGTTTTTT	CSARSGTSGNTGELFF
TRBV7-9	few	TRBJ2-7	NA	TGTGCCAGCAGCCCCAGTGCGTCTGGGGACGAGCAGTACTTC	CASSPSASGDEQYF
TRBV7-9	few	TRBJ2-7	NA	TGTGCCAGCAGCTTTGGCCCCGAGCAGTACTTC	CASSFGPEQYF
TRBV6-1	NA	TRBJ2-1	NA	TGTGCCAGCACCACAACCGGGGACGGCTCCTACAATGAGCAGTTCTTC	CASTTTGDGSYNEQFF